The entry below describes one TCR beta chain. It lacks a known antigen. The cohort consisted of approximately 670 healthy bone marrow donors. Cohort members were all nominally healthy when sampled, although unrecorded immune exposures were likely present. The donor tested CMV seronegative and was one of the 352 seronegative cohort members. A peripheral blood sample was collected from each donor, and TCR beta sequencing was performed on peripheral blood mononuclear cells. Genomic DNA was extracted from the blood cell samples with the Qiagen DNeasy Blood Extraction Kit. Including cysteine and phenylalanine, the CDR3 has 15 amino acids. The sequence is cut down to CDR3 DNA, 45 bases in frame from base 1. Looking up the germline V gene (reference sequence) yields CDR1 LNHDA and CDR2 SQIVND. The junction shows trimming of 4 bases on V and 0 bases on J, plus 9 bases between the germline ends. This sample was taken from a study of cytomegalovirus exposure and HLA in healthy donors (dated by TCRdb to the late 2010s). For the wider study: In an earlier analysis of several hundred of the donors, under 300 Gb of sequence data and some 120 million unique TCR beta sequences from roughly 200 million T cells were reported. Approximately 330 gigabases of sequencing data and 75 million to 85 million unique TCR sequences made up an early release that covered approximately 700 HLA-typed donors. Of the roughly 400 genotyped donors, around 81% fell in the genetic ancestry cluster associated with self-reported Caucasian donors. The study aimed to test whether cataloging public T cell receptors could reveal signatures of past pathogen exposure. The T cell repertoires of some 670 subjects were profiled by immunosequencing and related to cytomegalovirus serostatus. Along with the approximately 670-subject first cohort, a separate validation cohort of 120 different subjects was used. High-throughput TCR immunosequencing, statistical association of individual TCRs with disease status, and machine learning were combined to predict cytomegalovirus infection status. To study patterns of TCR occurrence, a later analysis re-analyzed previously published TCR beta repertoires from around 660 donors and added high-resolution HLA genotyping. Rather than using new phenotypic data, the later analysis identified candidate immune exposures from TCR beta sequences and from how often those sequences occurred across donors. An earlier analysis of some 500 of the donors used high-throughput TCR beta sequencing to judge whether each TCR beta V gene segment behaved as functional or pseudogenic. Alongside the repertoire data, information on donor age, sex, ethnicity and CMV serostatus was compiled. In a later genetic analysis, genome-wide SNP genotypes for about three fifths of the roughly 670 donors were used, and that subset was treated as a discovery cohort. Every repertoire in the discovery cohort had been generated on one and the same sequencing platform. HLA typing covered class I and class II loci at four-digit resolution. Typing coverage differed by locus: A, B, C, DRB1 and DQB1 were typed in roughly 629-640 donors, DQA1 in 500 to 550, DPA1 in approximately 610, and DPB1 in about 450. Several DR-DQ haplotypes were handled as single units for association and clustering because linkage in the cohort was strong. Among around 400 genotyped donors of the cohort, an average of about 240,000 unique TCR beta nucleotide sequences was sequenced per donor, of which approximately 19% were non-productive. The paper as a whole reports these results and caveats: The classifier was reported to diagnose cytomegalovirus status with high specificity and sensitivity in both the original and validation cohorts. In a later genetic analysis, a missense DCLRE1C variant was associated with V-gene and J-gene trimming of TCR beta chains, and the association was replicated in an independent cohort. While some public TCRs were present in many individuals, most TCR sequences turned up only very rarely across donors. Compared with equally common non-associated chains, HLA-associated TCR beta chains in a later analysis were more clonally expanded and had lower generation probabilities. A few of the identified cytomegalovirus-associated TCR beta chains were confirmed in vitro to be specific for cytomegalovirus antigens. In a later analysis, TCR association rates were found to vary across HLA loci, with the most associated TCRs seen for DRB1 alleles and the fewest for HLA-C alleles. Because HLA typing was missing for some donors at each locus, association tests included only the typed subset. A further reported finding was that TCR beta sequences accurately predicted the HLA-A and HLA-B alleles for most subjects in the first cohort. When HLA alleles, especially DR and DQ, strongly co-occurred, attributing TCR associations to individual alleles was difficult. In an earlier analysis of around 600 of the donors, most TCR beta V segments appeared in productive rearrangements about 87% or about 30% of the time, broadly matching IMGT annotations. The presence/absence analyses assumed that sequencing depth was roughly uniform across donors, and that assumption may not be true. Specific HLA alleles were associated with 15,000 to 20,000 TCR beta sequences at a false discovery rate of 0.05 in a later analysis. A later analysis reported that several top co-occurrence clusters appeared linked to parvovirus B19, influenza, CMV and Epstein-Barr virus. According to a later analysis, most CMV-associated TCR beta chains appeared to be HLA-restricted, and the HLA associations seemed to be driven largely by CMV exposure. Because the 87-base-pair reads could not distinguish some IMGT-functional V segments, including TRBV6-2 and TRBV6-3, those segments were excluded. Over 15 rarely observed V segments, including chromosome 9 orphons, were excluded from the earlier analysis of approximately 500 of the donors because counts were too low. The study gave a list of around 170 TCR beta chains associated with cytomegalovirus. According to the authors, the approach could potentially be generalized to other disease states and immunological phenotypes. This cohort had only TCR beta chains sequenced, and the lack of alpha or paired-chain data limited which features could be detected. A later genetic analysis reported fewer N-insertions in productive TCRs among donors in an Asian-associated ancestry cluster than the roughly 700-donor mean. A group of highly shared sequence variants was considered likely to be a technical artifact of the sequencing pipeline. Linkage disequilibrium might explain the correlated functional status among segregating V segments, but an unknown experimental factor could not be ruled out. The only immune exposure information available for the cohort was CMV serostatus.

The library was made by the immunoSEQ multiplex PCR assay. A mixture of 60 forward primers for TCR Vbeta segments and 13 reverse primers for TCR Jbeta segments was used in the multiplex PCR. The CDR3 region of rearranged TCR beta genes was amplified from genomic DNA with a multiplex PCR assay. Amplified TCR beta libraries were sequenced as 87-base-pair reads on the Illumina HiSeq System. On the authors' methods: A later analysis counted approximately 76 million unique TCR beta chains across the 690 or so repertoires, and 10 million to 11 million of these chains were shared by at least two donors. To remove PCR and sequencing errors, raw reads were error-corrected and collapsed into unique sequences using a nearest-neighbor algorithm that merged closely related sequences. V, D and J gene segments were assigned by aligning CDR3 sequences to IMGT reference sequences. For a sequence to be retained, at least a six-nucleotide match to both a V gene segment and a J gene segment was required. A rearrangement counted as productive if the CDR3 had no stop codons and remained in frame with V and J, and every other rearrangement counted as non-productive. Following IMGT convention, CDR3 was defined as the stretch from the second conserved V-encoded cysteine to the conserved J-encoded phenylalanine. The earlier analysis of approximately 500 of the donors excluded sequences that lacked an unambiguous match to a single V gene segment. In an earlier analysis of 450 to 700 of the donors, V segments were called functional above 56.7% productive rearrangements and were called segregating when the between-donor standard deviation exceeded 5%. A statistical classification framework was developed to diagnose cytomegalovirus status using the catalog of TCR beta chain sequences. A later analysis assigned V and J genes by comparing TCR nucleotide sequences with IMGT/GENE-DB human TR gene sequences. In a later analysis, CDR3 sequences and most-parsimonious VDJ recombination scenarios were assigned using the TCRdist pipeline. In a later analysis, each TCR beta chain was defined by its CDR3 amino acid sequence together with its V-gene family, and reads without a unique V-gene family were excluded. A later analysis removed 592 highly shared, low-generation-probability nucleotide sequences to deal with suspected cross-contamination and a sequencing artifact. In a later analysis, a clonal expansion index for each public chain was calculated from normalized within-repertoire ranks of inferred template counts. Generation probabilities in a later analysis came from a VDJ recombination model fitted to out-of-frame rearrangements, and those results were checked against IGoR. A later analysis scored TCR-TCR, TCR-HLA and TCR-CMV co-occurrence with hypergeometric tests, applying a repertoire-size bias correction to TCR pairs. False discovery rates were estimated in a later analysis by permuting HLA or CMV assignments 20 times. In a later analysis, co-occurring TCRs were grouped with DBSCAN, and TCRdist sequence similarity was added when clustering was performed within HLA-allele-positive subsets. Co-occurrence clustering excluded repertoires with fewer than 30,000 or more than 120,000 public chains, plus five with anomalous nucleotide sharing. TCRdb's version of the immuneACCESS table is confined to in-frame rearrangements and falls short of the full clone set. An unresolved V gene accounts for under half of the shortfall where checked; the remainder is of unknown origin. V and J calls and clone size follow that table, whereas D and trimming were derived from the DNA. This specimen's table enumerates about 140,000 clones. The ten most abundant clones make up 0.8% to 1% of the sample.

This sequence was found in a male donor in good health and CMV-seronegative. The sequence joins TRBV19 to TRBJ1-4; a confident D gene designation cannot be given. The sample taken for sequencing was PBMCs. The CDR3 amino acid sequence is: CASSNQRATNEKLFF. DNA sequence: TGTGCCAGTAGTAACCAGCGTGCAACTAATGAAAAACTGTTTTTT.